This TCR beta chain came from a study of blood T cell repertoires in COVID-19. CDR1 is SGDLS, CDR2 YYNGEE, per germline. V was shortened by 0 bases and J by 4 bases, with 7 bases between the two germline ends. The CDR3 totals 13 residues. The table came from immunoSEQ multiplex PCR; TCRdb's copy has only in-frame clones and leaves some out. The sample has 310,000 or so clones, roughly 86% seen once. Those who participated ranged in age from 18 to 89 years and resided in about two dozen US areas. This sequence joins TRBV9 and TRBJ2-5; D is possibly TRBD1 (6 bases). The source of this sequence is a woman younger than 35 who had recovered from COVID-19. Material: PBMCs or T cells enriched from blood (not recorded which). CDR3 protein: CASSVAGVETQYF. CDR3 bases: TGTGCCAGCAGCGTAGCAGGGGTAGAGACCCAGTACTTC.